A single sample is the source of the 27 T cell receptor beta chains below, sequenced in a study of blood T cell repertoires in COVID-19. This table comes from immunoSEQ multiplex PCR, and its TCRdb copy is limited to in-frame clones, with some not included. The data show around 100,000 clones, about nine tenths seen once. The sample consisted of peripheral blood. The origin of the receptors is a man aged 40-50 years with acute or convalescent COVID-19.

The genes are TRBV6-6 and TRBJ1-5; 7 bases match TRBD1. The CDR3 is made up of 14 amino acids. V shed 6 bases and J 3 bases; nucleotides not matched to a gene: 5. The germline V gene has CDR1 MNHNY and CDR2 SVGAGI (reference sequence). The CDR3 coding sequence is TGTGCCAGCAGGGACACAGGGGACAATCAGCCCCAGCATTTT. Translation: CASRDTGDNQPQHF.

This chain uses TRBV6-4 with TRBJ2-2; D may be TRBD2 (5 bases). The CDR3 contains 14 residues. With 2 bases removed from V and 6 bases from J, the gap between germline ends came to 10 bases. The V gene's germline CDR1 is MRHNA and CDR2 SNTAGT. CDR3 coding DNA: TGTGCCAGCAGTGACGGCCCTAGCTCCGGGGAGCTGTTTTTT. Translating it yields CASSDGPSSGELFF.

This clone occurred once. This chain uses TRBV7-3 with TRBJ1-2; 8 bases line up with TRBD1. The V and J ends lost 2 bases and 6 bases, in that order; junction bases with no gene match: 8. From germline, CDR1 is SGHTA and CDR2 FQGTGA. The CDR3 loop spans 15 amino acids. CDR3 coding DNA: TGTGCCAGCAGCTTATCTCAGGGGGCGCGGGATGGCTACACCTTC. Its protein is CASSLSQGARDGYTF.

This sequence joins TRBV7-3 and TRBJ2-3, with 11 bases aligning to TRBD2. Germline CDR1 is SGHTA and CDR2 is FQGTGA. V shed 3 bases and J 5 bases; nucleotides not matched to a gene: 7. The CDR3 has 16 residues. CDR3 DNA: TGTGCCAGCAGCTTGTTAGCGGGGGGGATTGGAGATACGCAGTATTTT. It codes for CASSLLAGGIGDTQYF.

This clone was observed once. The chain carries TRBV7-9 and TRBJ2-3; D ambiguous. Trimming stripped 3 bases from V and 0 bases from J, with 4 bases between. This CDR3 is built from 13 residues. The germline CDR1 and CDR2 sequences are SEHNR and FQNEAQ (reference sequence). The CDR3 here is CASSFPSTDTQYF. CDR3 nucleotide sequence: TGTGCCAGCAGCTTTCCGAGCACAGATACGCAGTATTTT. Full variable domain (rest looked up from reference TRBV7-9 and TRBJ2-3): DTGVSQNPRHKITKRGQNVTFRCDPISEHNRLYWYRQTLGQGPEFLTYFQNEAQLEKSRLLSDRFSAERPKGSFSTLEIQRTEQGDSAMYLCASSFPSTDTQYFGPGTRLTVL.

The chain has TRBV11-2 and TRBJ1-4; 11 positions agree with TRBD1. The trim removed 5 bases at V and 7 bases at J, leaving 3 bases unmatched. The CDR3 extends over 14 amino acids. CDR1 and CDR2 (germline): SGHAT, FQNNGV. Written as DNA, the CDR3 is TGTGCCAGCAGCAGGGACAGGGGGAGTGAAAAACTGTTTTTT. Its protein product is CASSRDRGSEKLFF. Looking up the rest from reference TRBV11-2 and TRBJ1-4 gives the full variable domain: EAGVAQSPRYKIIEKRQSVAFWCNPISGHATLYWYQQILGQGPKLLIQFQNNGVVDDSQLPKDRFSAERLKGVDSTLKIQPAKLEDSAVYLCASSRDRGSEKLFFGSGTQLSVL.

The chain joins TRBV7-8 to TRBJ1-1, with D hard to call. Trimming took 5 bases from V and 11 from J, leaving 12 bases between them. CDR1 and CDR2 from the germline V gene are SGHVS and FQNEAQ. The CDR3 spans 11 residues. CDR3 coding DNA: TGTGCCAGCAGCCAGTCATCGGTGGCTTTCTTT. Its translation: CASSQSSVAFF.

V gene TRBV6-5 combines with J gene TRBJ2-5; D perhaps matches TRBD2 (7 bases). V dropped 6 bases and J dropped 6 bases, with 17 bases sitting between them. The CDR3 length is 14 residues. Germline assignment: CDR1 MNHEY and CDR2 SVGAGI. The CDR3 nucleotides read TGTGCCAGCAGCCGGGGAGGGGGAGAGCAGACCCAGTACTTC. Translating it yields CASSRGGGEQTQYF.

The chain carries TRBV30 and TRBJ1-3; D is uncertain. Germline V gives CDR1 GTSNPN, CDR2 SVGIG (reference sequence). This CDR3 has 14 amino acids. Trimming removed 0 bases from V and 3 bases from J, with 9 bases in between. CDR3 sequence: CAWSVHHGGNTIYF. The CDR3 DNA reads as TGTGCCTGGAGTGTACACCATGGTGGAAACACCATATATTTT.

The chain couples TRBV18 to TRBJ2-2; possible D gene TRBD1, 6 bases. The CDR3 has 14 amino acids. Germline loops: CDR1 KGHSH, CDR2 LQKENI. The V gene lost 3 bases and the J gene lost 1 base, with 6 bases spanning the gap. The DNA for the CDR3 is TGTGCCAGCTCACCGACAGGGAACACCGGGGAGCTGTTTTTT. It yields the protein CASSPTGNTGELFF.

In DNA form, the CDR3 reads TGTGCCAGCTCACCAGTGGGACAGGCAACTAATGAAAAACTGTTTTTT. Its protein product is CASSPVGQATNEKLFF. The J gene is TRBJ1-4, the V gene TRBV18; TRBD1 matches 8 bases. CDR1 is KGHSH and CDR2 is LQKENI in the germline V gene. Trimming removed 2 bases from V and 0 bases from J; junction bases left unmatched: 2. The CDR3 has 16 amino acids.

V and J are TRBV19 and TRBJ2-3; D may be TRBD2 (5 bases). The germline CDR1 and CDR2 sequences are LNHDA and SQIVND (reference sequence). The CDR3 covers 14 residues. Trimming removed 3 bases at V and 0 bases at J, with 7 bases between. This CDR3 is CASSIRGSTDTQYF. CDR3 coding DNA: TGTGCCAGTAGTATTCGCGGGAGCACAGATACGCAGTATTTT.

The V and J genes are TRBV6-2 or TRBV6-3 and TRBJ1-1, with D unresolved. The CDR3 runs 15 residues. Trimming shortened V by 4 bases and J by 2 bases, and 14 bases separated the two germline ends. In germline, CDR1 is MNHEY, CDR2 SVGEGT. CDR3 amino acids: CASSWERTGNTEAFF. CDR3 bases: TGTGCCAGCAGTTGGGAGAGGACGGGTAACACTGAAGCTTTCTTT.

This clone came up once. The chain recombines TRBV30 with TRBJ1-4; D gene unclear. This CDR3 spans 14 amino acids. V lost 0 bases and J 6 bases, leaving 11 bases between the germline ends. CDR1 is GTSNPN, CDR2 SVGIG, per germline (reference sequence). The CDR3 DNA reads TGTGCCTGGAGTGTAGGCCGGAGGGATGAAAAACTGTTTTTT. This translates into CAWSVGRRDEKLFF.

This clone showed up just once. The chain is built from TRBV18 and TRBJ1-1; D unresolved. The CDR3 is 14 residues long. Germline V CDR1 and CDR2: KGHSH, LQKENI. V shed 0 bases and J shed 6 bases, with 11 bases lying between them. CDR3 coding DNA: TGTGCCAGCTCACCACCGTTAGGTGAGGCTGAAGCTTTCTTT. Its protein product is CASSPPLGEAEAFF.

This clone was observed a few times. The chain uses TRBV10-3 and TRBJ2-2; TRBD1 matches 9 bases. From germline, CDR1 is ENHRY and CDR2 SYGVKD. V lost 0 bases and J lost 4; bases outside the gene matches: 9. The length of the CDR3 is 18 residues. CDR3 DNA sequence: TGTGCCATCAGTGAGTCGATGGGCGGGACAGGGAGCACCGGGGAGCTGTTTTTT. As protein: CAISESMGGTGSTGELFF.

This clone has only a few counts. The rearrangement joins TRBV11-3 to TRBJ2-1; possible D gene TRBD2, 6 bases. V dropped 3 bases and J dropped 5 bases, with 17 bases sitting between them. Per the germline V gene, CDR1 is SGHNT and CDR2 is YENEEA. The CDR3 consists of 16 residues. CDR3 DNA sequence: TGTGCCAGCAGCTTGTCGGCCGGGGGTTACGACAATGAGCAGTTCTTC. This translates into CASSLSAGGYDNEQFF.

This sequence joins TRBV3-1 (or the pseudogene TRBV3-2) and TRBJ2-5; TRBD1 matches 8 bases. The CDR3 is 15 residues long. Per the germline V gene, CDR1 is LGHDT and CDR2 is YNNKEL (reference sequence). Trimming at V came to 4 bases and at J to 3 bases, leaving 7 bases not matched to a gene. CDR3 coding DNA: TGTGCCAGCAGCCTACCAGGGGGCGCGGAAGAGACCCAGTACTTC. Amino acids: CASSLPGGAEETQYF.

The chain links TRBV5-4 to TRBJ2-3; the match to TRBD1 covers 9 bases. The CDR3 runs to 14 residues. The ends lost 10 bases at V and 5 bases at J; junction bases unmatched: 11. Looked up from germline, CDR1 is SGHNT and CDR2 is YYREEE (reference sequence). In DNA, the CDR3 is TGTGCCGGTCGGGACAGGGTTTCTATAGATACGCAGTATTTT. Protein product: CAGRDRVSIDTQYF.

The rearrangement joins TRBV5-5 to TRBJ1-5; D gene uncertain. V was shortened by 1 base and J by 0 bases, with 8 bases between the two germline ends. The CDR3 has 15 amino acids. CDR1 and CDR2 (germline): SGHKS, YYEKEE (reference sequence). CDR3 nucleotide sequence: TGTGCCAGCAGCTTGTACAGTAATAGCAATCAGCCCCAGCATTTT. Protein product: CASSLYSNSNQPQHF.

This chain connects TRBV19 to TRBJ1-1, with D unresolved. Germline CDR1 is LNHDA and CDR2 is SQIVND (reference sequence). V was trimmed by 6 bases and J by 5 bases, leaving 16 bases between them. The CDR3 is made up of 14 amino acids. CDR3 protein: CASRYRGSLTEAFF. The CDR3 DNA follows: TGTGCCAGTAGATATCGCGGGAGCCTAACTGAAGCTTTCTTT.

The V and J genes are TRBV19 and TRBJ1-5; 7 bases align to TRBD1. There are 13 residues in the CDR3. Germline CDR1 LNHDA, CDR2 SQIVND (reference sequence). V lost 7 bases, J lost 10 bases, and 10 bases stayed unmatched. The CDR3 bases are TGTGCCAGTACCCCGACAGGGCGATATCCCCAGCATTTT. The encoded protein is CASTPTGRYPQHF.

The CDR3 loop reads CATQGEQFF. CDR3 nucleotide sequence: TGTGCCACCCAGGGTGAGCAGTTCTTC. The chain has TRBV7-8 and TRBJ2-1; the D gene is possibly TRBD1 (5 bases). Germline V gene sequence: CDR1 SGHVS, CDR2 FQNEAQ. The CDR3 consists of 9 residues. V lost 10 bases to trimming and J lost 9 bases, with 7 bases between them.

The chain employs TRBV4-1 and TRBJ1-1; TRBD1 agrees at 8 bases. V gave up 4 bases and J gave up 3 bases; unmatched junction bases: 4. CDR1 is MGHRA and CDR2 is YSYEKL in the germline V gene. CDR3 length: 14 residues. CDR3 nucleotides: TGCGCCAGCAGCCGCAAACAGGGGGACACTGAAGCTTTCTTT. It is translated as CASSRKQGDTEAFF.

V is TRBV5-8 and J is TRBJ1-2; TRBD1 is a possible D gene (6 bases). V was trimmed by 0 bases and J by 4 bases, leaving 13 bases between them. The CDR3 totals 15 residues. CDR1 and CDR2 (germline): SGHTS, YDEGEE. Here the CDR3 DNA reads TGTGCCAGCAGCTTGGGACAGGCAGGGGTCTATGGCTACACCTTC. The encoded protein is CASSLGQAGVYGYTF. Combining the CDR3 with reference TRBV5-8 and TRBJ1-2 gives the whole variable domain EAGVTQSPTHLIKTRGQQATLRCSPISGHTSVYWYQQALGLGLQFLLWYDEGEERNRGNFPPRFSGRQFPNYSSELNVNALELEDSALYLCASSLGQAGVYGYTFGSGTRLTVV.

This clone was seen only a few times. The chain uses TRBV3-1 (or the pseudogene TRBV3-2) and TRBJ2-7; D is unresolved. V was cut by 1 base and J by 6 bases, with 7 bases left in between. CDR1 is LGHDT and CDR2 is YNNKEL in the germline V gene (reference sequence). The CDR3 runs 12 residues. The CDR3 sequence is CASSQGAVEQYF. The DNA of the CDR3 is TGTGCCAGCAGCCAAGGGGCCGTCGAGCAGTACTTC.

Concerning this clone: Other nucleotide sequences in the sample specify the same CDR3. This chain uses TRBV9 with TRBJ2-7; 7 bases map to TRBD1. The CDR3 sequence is 14 residues long. Germline V gene lookup returns CDR1 SGDLS and CDR2 YYNGEE. V lost 2 bases, J lost 0 bases, and 2 bases stayed unmatched. The DNA for the CDR3 is TGTGCCAGCAGCGTGGGACAGACCTCCTACGAGCAGTACTTC. It is translated as CASSVGQTSYEQYF.